This T cell receptor beta chain was observed in a study of monozygotic twins with inflammatory bowel disease. Total RNA was isolated from whole blood without T cell sorting. TCRdb re-analyzed the 5' RACE reads; it lists each CDR3 protein once, without DNA. Recorded here are just over 300,000 distinct CDR3 sequences; the top ten clones represent less than 6.5%. About this clonotype: Its matching antigen is unknown.

The CDR3 is made up of 13 amino acids. Germline CDR1 DFQATT, CDR2 SNEGSKA (reference sequence). Study-wide points: With others, IBD patients shared fewer clonotypes than healthy twins did, especially with disease activity. Results did not support any single strong IBD-associated signal or clonotype. Researchers were unable to tell different T cell subtypes apart.

Specimen: blood. V gene TRBV20-1 combines with J gene TRBJ1-1; lacking DNA, the TRBD1 call made by TCRdb goes unchecked. The origin of this receptor is a human donor with ulcerative colitis or Crohn's disease, or a healthy co-twin of an affected twin (not recorded which). CDR3 loop: CSASTGTDTEAFF.